This TCR beta chain was sequenced in a study of memory CD4+ T cells and cytomegalovirus serostatus. Study summary: This sample comes from healthy Belgian adults, 8 to 10 CMV seropositive, approximately 23 seronegative. Study outcomes and limitations: The CMV-associated TCR signature appears largely within the CD4+ memory repertoire.

Single viable CD3+CD4+CD8-CD45RO+ cells were sorted as the memory CD4+ T cells. Authors' processing steps: Out-of-frame sequences were removed, leaving 2 million to 2.5 million distinct TCRbeta sequences. The data were produced by immunoSEQ multiplex PCR, yet TCRdb's version contains in-frame clones alone and is incomplete. V and J calls and clone size are copied from that table; D and trimming were computed from the DNA. The sample has 35,000 to 50,000 clones; 65% to 85% are singletons. This clone was seen a few times. Antigen unknown. The CDR3 sequence is 16 residues long. Germline CDR1 SGHVT, CDR2 SQSDAQ. Trimming shortened V by 5 bases and J by 1 base, and 16 bases separated the two germline ends.

Sequences were obtained from memory CD4+ T cells from blood. The receptor was isolated from an adult in good health and CMV-seronegative. The chain employs TRBV7-4 and TRBJ2-3; D remains ambiguous. This CDR3 is CASSPSPYICTDTQYF. The DNA for the CDR3 is TGTGCCAGCAGCCCTAGTCCCTACATTTGCACAGATACGCAGTATTTT.